This T cell receptor (beta chain) derives from a study of cytotoxic CD8 clonotypes in ibrutinib-treated CLL. Findings and limits, study-wide: Baseline-level clonality went beyond age-matched healthy donors and moved in step with circulating CD8+ T-cell counts.

In the case of this clone: What it binds is unknown. Other DNA sequences in the same sample also yield this CDR3.

Generated by immunoSEQ multiplex PCR, the TCRdb table keeps only in-frame clones and is missing some. The sample includes some 290,000 clones, around four fifths of them seen just once. This TCR was sampled from a human donor with chronic lymphocytic leukemia. The sample here was PBMCs, taken before ibrutinib treatment.

The CDR3 region has the DNA TGCGCCAGCAGCCCCGGGACAGCTAACACCGGGGAGCTGTTTTTT. It specifies CASSPGTANTGELFF. The rearrangement joins TRBV5-1 to TRBJ2-2; 7 nucleotides align to TRBD1. Germline CDR1 SGHRS, CDR2 YFSETQ. V lost 4 bases, J lost 2 bases, and 5 bases stayed unmatched. The CDR3 has 15 amino acids. The complete variable domain, with remaining parts taken from reference TRBV5-1 and TRBJ2-2, reads KAGVTQTPRYLIKTRGQQVTLSCSPISGHRSVSWYQQTPGQGLQFLFEYFSETQRNKGNFPGRFSGRQFSNSRSEMNVSTLELGDSALYLCASSPGTANTGELFFGEGSRLTVL.